This T cell receptor (beta chain) was captured by sequencing in a study of Ad26.COV2.S vaccination and SARS-CoV-2 variants. TCRdb's table, derived via immunoSEQ multiplex PCR, lists solely in-frame clones and lacks some. The table lists about 350,000 clones, about 91% of them singletons, with about 3.9% in the top ten. The trim removed 3 bases at V and 4 bases at J, leaving 9 bases unmatched. Germline lookup yields CDR1 DFQATT and CDR2 SNEGSKA (reference sequence). The CDR3 spans 15 residues. The gene calls are TRBV20-1 and TRBJ2-1; 7 positions match TRBD2. The sample was peripheral blood, taken after recovery from COVID-19. The receptor comes from a human donor who had recovered from COVID-19. CDR3 in amino acids: CSASLGAGEYNEQFF. The CDR3 region has the DNA TGCAGTGCTAGTCTCGGGGCGGGGGAGTACAATGAGCAGTTCTTC.